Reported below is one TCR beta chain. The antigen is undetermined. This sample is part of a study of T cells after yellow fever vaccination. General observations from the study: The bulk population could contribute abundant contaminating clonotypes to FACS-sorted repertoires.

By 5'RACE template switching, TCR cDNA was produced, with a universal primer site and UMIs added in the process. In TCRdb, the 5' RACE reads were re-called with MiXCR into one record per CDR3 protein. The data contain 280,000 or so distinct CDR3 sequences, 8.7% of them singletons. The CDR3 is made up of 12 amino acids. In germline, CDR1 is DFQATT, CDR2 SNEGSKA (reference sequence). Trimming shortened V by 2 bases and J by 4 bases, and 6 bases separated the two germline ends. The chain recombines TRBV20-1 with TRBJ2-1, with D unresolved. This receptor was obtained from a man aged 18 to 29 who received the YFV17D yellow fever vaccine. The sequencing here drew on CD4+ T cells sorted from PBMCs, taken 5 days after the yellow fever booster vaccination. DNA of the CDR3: TGCAGTGCTAGACACCCATACAATGAGCAGTTCTTC. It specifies CSARHPYNEQFF.